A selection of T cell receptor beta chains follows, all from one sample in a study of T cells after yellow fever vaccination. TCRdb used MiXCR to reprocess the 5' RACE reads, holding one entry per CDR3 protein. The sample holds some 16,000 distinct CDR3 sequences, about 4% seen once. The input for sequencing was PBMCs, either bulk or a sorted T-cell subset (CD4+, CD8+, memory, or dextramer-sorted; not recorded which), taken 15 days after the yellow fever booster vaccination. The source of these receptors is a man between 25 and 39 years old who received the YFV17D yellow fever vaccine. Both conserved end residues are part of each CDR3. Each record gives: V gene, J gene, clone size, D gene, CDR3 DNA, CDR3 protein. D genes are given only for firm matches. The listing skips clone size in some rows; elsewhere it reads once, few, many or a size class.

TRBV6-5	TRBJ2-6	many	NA	TGTGCCAGCAGTTACTATATCGGCTCTGGGGCCAACGTCCTGACTTTC	CASSYYIGSGANVLTF
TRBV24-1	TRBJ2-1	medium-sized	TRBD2	TGTGCCACCAGTGCCAATCTAGCGGGAGCGGATGAGCAGTTCTTC	CATSANLAGADEQFF
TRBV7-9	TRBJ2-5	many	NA	TGTGCCAGCAGCTTAGAATCGGACAGCCAAGGAGAGACCCAGTACTTC	CASSLESDSQGETQYF
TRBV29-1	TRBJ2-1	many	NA	TGCAGCGTTGGCCGTAGCTCCTACAATGAGCAGTTCTTC	CSVGRSSYNEQFF
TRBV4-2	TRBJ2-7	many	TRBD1	TGTGCCAGCAGCCAGGACAGGTCCTCCTACGAGCAGTACTTC	CASSQDRSSYEQYF
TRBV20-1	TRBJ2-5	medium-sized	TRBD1	TGCAGTGCGCTTCAGGGGGCATCAGGGGAGACCCAGTACTTC	CSALQGASGETQYF
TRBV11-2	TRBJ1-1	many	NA	TGTGCCAGCGGTGAAGGGTTCGCAGAAGCTTTCTTT	CASGEGFAEAFF
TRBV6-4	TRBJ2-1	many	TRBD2	TGTGCCAGCAGGACCCGGACTAGCGGGAGGTTGAGCTCCTACAATGAGCAGTTCTTC	CASRTRTSGRLSSYNEQFF
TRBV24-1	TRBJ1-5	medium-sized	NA	TGTGCCACCAGTAGCCAGGGTTCTGAGCAGCCCCAGCATTTT	CATSSQGSEQPQHF
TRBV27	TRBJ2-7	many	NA	TGTGCCAGCAGCCCCTTATCTCGCTACGAGCAGTACTTC	CASSPLSRYEQYF
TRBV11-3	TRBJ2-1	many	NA	TGTGCCAGCAGCTCAACAGGGAGCTCCTACAATGAGCAGTTCTTC	CASSSTGSSYNEQFF
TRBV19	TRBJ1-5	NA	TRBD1	TGTGCCAGTAGTATAAGTCAGGGGGCGCGGGATCAGCCCCAGCATTTT	CASSISQGARDQPQHF
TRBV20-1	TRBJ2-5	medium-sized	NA	TGCAGTGCCGCCGCTCCCCAAGAGACCCAGTACTTC	CSAAAPQETQYF
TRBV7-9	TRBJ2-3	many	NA	TGTGCCAGCAGCCCCGGATTCACAGATACGCAGTATTTT	CASSPGFTDTQYF
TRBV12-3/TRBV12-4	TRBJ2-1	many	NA	TGTGCCAGCAGTCACGGGATCGCAAATGAGCAGTTCTTC	CASSHGIANEQFF
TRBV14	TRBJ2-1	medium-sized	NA	TGTGCCAGCAGCCAAACTCCAGCAGGTGAGCAGTTCTTC	CASSQTPAGEQFF
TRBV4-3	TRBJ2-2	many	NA	TGCGCCAGCAGCCAAGATTTGAGTAGCGGTCACACCGGGGAGCTGTTTTTT	CASSQDLSSGHTGELFF
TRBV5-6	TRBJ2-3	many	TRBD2	TGTGCCAGCAGCACCCTTGGGAGGGGTCAGGATACGCAGTATTTT	CASSTLGRGQDTQYF
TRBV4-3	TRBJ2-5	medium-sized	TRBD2	TGCGCCAGCAGCCAAGGGGGGACTAGCGGGAGCAGAAGGAGACAAGAGACCCAGTACTTC	CASSQGGTSGSRRRQETQYF
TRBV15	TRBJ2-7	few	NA	TGTGCCACCAGCAGAGATCGTCTATCAGGCATCCTAGATGCGCAGTACTTC	CATSRDRLSGILDAQYF
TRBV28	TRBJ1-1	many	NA	TGTGCCAGCAGTTCACCCGGACCTGGGAACACTGAAGCTTTCTTT	CASSSPGPGNTEAFF
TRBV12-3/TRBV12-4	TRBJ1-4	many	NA	TGTGCCAGCAGTCCCAGGACGGCTAATGAAAAACTGTTTTTT	CASSPRTANEKLFF
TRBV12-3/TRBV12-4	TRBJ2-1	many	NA	TGTGCCAGCAGTCAGGGCTCTAATGAGCAGTTCTTC	CASSQGSNEQFF
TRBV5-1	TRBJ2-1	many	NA	TGCGCCAGCAGCTTGGCAGGGGCGATCGATGAGCAGTTCTTC	CASSLAGAIDEQFF
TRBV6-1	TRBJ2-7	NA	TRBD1	TGTGCCAGCAGCTCCTACTACGGGACAGGGCGCTACGAGCAGTACTTC	CASSSYYGTGRYEQYF
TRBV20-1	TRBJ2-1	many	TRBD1	TGCAGTGCTAGAGGACTCGGGACAGAAAACAATGAGCAGTTCTTC	CSARGLGTENNEQFF
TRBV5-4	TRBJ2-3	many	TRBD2	TGTGCCAGCAGCTCTGAGGGACTAGCGGGAGGCGCGAGCACAGATACGCAGTATTTT	CASSSEGLAGGASTDTQYF
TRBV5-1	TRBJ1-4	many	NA	TGCGCCAGCAGCTCGGGAGGGGGGTCTGAAAAACTGTTTTTT	CASSSGGGSEKLFF
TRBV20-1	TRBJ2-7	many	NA	TGCAGTGCTAGAGATGGTAGACACTACGAGCAGTACTTC	CSARDGRHYEQYF
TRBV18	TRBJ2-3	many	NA	TGTGCCAGCTCACCTCTCCACCCAGATACGCAGTATTTT	CASSPLHPDTQYF
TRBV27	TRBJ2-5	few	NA	TGTGCCAGCAGTTTATCGGGCGAGACCCAGTACTTC	CASSLSGETQYF
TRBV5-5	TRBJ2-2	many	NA	TGTGCCAGCAGCTTGGGAATGGGGGGTCGGACCGGGGAGCTGTTTTTT	CASSLGMGGRTGELFF
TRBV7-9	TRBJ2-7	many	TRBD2	TGTGCCAGCAGCTTATCGCGGGAGCTCTACGAGCAGTACTTC	CASSLSRELYEQYF
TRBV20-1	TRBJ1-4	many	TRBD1	TGCAGTGCTAGAGACCTCTGGGCAGGGGGCGAAAAACTGTTTTTT	CSARDLWAGGEKLFF
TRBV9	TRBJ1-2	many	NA	TGTGCCAGCAGCGTAGCTCGAACGGGGGGGGATGGCTACACCTTC	CASSVARTGGDGYTF
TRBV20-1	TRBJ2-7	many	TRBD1	TGCAGTGCTAATGAGTTTGAAGGGGGCGAATACGAGCAGTACTTC	CSANEFEGGEYEQYF
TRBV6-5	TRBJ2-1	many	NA	TGTGCCAGCAGTTACTCGGGGGGCGGGGAGGATGAGCAGTTCTTC	CASSYSGGGEDEQFF
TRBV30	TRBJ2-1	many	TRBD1	TGTGCCTGGGCCTCCCCCCGGGACAGGGGAGGCAATGAGCAGTTCTTC	CAWASPRDRGGNEQFF
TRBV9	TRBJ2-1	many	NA	TGTGCCAGCAGCTCTCCAGCGGGTGAGCAGTTCTTC	CASSSPAGEQFF
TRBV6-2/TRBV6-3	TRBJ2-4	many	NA	TGTGCCAGCAGTTACTCCTTGGCTGGTGGCATTCAGTACTTC	CASSYSLAGGIQYF
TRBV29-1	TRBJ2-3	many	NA	TGCAGCGTAGGGAACACAGATACGCAGTATTTT	CSVGNTDTQYF
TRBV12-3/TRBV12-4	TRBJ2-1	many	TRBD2	TGTGCCAGCAGTTCTAGCGGGAGGCTTAATGAGCAGTTCTTC	CASSSSGRLNEQFF
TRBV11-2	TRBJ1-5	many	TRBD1	TGTGCCAGCAGAACACTCCGGGACAGCCCCAAGCATTTT	CASRTLRDSPKHF
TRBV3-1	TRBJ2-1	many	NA	TGTGCCAGCAGCCAGAAGTTCGGGGCAGAGAGGTACAATGAGCAGTTCTTC	CASSQKFGAERYNEQFF
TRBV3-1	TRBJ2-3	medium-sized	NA	TGTGCCAGCAGCCAAGGAGTGAAGGGGATTGCAGATACGCAGTATTTT	CASSQGVKGIADTQYF
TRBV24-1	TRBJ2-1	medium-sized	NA	TGTGCCACCAGTGATTCTAAGAGTATTGAGCAGTTCTTC	CATSDSKSIEQFF
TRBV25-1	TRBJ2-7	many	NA	TGTGCCAGCAGTGTCCGGCCCCGAACTTCCTACGAGCAGTACTTC	CASSVRPRTSYEQYF
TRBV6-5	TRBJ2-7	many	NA	TGTGCCAGCAGTTACTCCCCAGGTAGAGGGTTCTACGAGCAGTACTTC	CASSYSPGRGFYEQYF
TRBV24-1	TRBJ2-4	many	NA	TGTGCCACCAGTGATTCCCGGAACATTCAGTACTTC	CATSDSRNIQYF
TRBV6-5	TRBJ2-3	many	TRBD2	TGTGCCAGCAGTTACGGGGCAGCGGGGACCACAGATACGCAGTATTTT	CASSYGAAGTTDTQYF
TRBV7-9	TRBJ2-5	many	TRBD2	TGTGCCAGCAGGAGGACTAGCGGGAGCGCAGAGACCCAGTACTTC	CASRRTSGSAETQYF
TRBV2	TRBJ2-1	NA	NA	TGTGCCAGCAGAGCAGGGGACACCTACAATGAGCAGTTCTTC	CASRAGDTYNEQFF